These T cell receptor beta chains were read from a single sample in a study of OX40 agonist ivuxolimab in advanced cancers. Data came from immunoSEQ multiplex PCR; TCRdb stores just in-frame clones and leaves some out. The sample includes under 80,000 clones, just over 85% of them seen just once. Sequencing was performed on CD4+ or CD8+ T cells sorted from blood, taken in a trial of the OX40 agonist ivuxolimab. The receptors were sampled from an adult with an advanced solid tumor such as melanoma, head and neck, liver or kidney cancer. Both conserved end residues are part of each CDR3. D genes are given only for firm matches. Where a row states a size, it is once, few, many or the class of an expanded clone; other rows omit it.

j_call	v_call	d_call	clone_size	cdr3_aa	cdr3_nt
TRBJ2-7	TRBV29-1	TRBD1	once	CSVGKDRGPHEQYF	TGCAGCGTTGGAAAGGACAGGGGCCCTCACGAGCAGTACTTC
TRBJ2-7	TRBV10-3	.	.	CAISETAYEQYF	TGTGCCATCAGTGAAACAGCCTACGAGCAGTACTTC
TRBJ2-2	TRBV7-9	.	.	CASSLINTGELFF	TGTGCCAGCAGCTTAATTAACACCGGGGAGCTGTTTTTT
TRBJ2-2	TRBV10-3	.	.	CAISEVGPRGTGELFF	TGTGCCATCAGTGAAGTGGGTCCGCGAGGCACCGGGGAGCTGTTTTTT
TRBJ1-5	TRBV6-6	.	few	CASREAGQPQHF	TGTGCCAGCAGGGAGGCGGGGCAGCCCCAGCATTTT
TRBJ2-5	TRBV11-3	.	.	CASSLHPRETQYF	TGTGCCAGCAGCTTACACCCCAGGGAGACCCAGTACTTC
TRBJ1-1	TRBV5-4	.	.	CASSKGHDTEAFF	TGTGCCAGCAGCAAAGGACACGACACTGAAGCTTTCTTT
TRBJ2-3	TRBV7-9	TRBD2	.	CASSPRTDTSGRDTQYF	TGTGCCAGCAGCCCGCGGACGGATACTAGCGGCAGAGATACGCAGTATTTT
TRBJ1-5	TRBV11-2	.	.	CASSFDGKENQPQHF	TGTGCCAGCAGTTTCGACGGGAAAGAGAATCAGCCCCAGCATTTT
TRBJ1-2	TRBV7-2	.	.	CASSYLGLTEYGYTF	TGTGCCAGCAGTTACCTCGGGCTGACTGAGTATGGCTACACCTTC
TRBJ2-3	TRBV9	.	once	CASSHPRAPDTQYF	TGTGCCAGCAGCCACCCGAGGGCCCCAGATACGCAGTATTTT
TRBJ2-4	TRBV28	.	.	CASKGGGGPQYF	TGTGCCAGCAAGGGGGGTGGGGGTCCCCAGTACTTC
TRBJ2-3	TRBV10-2	.	.	CASSEFTAGTGTQYF	TGCGCCAGCAGTGAGTTCACCGCGGGGACTGGTACGCAGTATTTT
TRBJ1-3	TRBV7-2	.	.	CASSLQEGNTIYF	TGTGCCAGCAGCTTGCAAGAGGGAAACACCATATATTTT
TRBJ2-2	TRBV6-5	.	.	CASSFRRIGELFF	TGTGCCAGCAGTTTCCGACGGATCGGGGAGCTGTTTTTT
TRBJ1-5	TRBV28	.	.	CASSLDPNQPQHF	TGTGCCAGCAGCCTCGACCCCAATCAGCCCCAGCATTTT
TRBJ2-5	TRBV5-1	TRBD2	.	CASSKGDSGRIKTQYF	TGCGCCAGCAGTAAAGGCGATAGCGGGAGGATTAAGACCCAGTACTTC
TRBJ1-2	TRBV18	.	.	CASSPQGQAYGYTF	TGTGCCAGCTCACCACAAGGGCAAGCCTATGGCTACACCTTC
TRBJ1-2	TRBV6-5	TRBD1	.	CASIPTGGFPYGYTF	TGTGCCAGCATCCCCACAGGGGGCTTCCCTTATGGCTACACCTTC
TRBJ1-1	TRBV19	.	.	CASSMRFSDLNTEAFF	TGTGCCAGTAGTATGCGGTTTTCAGACTTGAACACTGAAGCTTTCTTT
TRBJ1-1	TRBV6-5	.	.	CASSEQRVEAFF	TGTGCCAGCAGTGAACAGCGGGTAGAAGCTTTCTTT
TRBJ1-5	TRBV4-3	.	.	CASSQEAGAGSNQPQHF	TGCGCCAGCAGCCAAGAAGCGGGGGCTGGAAGCAATCAGCCCCAGCATTTT
TRBJ2-3	TRBV19	.	.	CASRGVAPSTDTQYF	TGTGCCAGTAGGGGGGTAGCGCCTAGCACAGATACGCAGTATTTT
TRBJ2-7	TRBV6-1	.	few	CASSEGYEQYF	TGTGCCAGCAGTGAAGGCTACGAGCAGTACTTC
TRBJ2-7	TRBV20-1	TRBD2	.	CSAGGGDEQYF	TGCAGTGCAGGCGGGGGGGACGAGCAGTACTTC
TRBJ1-6	TRBV7-2	TRBD1	.	CASSLKQGANSPLHF	TGTGCCAGCAGCTTGAAACAGGGGGCTAATTCACCCCTCCACTTT
TRBJ2-5	TRBV28	TRBD1	.	CASSKPLGTGDQETQYF	TGTGCCAGCAGTAAGCCCCTCGGGACAGGGGATCAAGAGACCCAGTACTTC
TRBJ2-7	TRBV11-2	TRBD2	once	CASSSRTSGSGEQYF	TGTGCCAGCAGCTCCCGGACTAGCGGGAGTGGTGAGCAGTACTTC
TRBJ2-1	TRBV19	.	.	CASSKAAGASSYNEQFF	TGTGCCAGTAGTAAGGCGGCAGGGGCTAGCTCCTACAATGAGCAGTTCTTC
TRBJ2-2	TRBV5-4	TRBD2	.	CASSYGLAGANTGELFF	TGTGCCAGCAGCTACGGACTAGCGGGGGCCAACACCGGGGAGCTGTTTTTT
TRBJ2-3	TRBV7-2	TRBD2	.	CASSLLAGGTDTQYF	TGTGCCAGCAGCCTACTAGCGGGAGGCACAGATACGCAGTATTTT
TRBJ2-1	TRBV4-1	.	.	CASSQAGADNEQFF	TGCGCCAGCAGCCAGGCCGGGGCGGACAATGAGCAGTTCTTC
TRBJ1-5	TRBV19	.	.	CASSMGRVGNQPQHF	TGTGCCAGTAGTATGGGCAGGGTTGGTAATCAGCCCCAGCATTTT
TRBJ2-3	TRBV5-1	TRBD2	.	CASSSGTSGRASADTQYF	TGCGCCAGCAGCTCCGGGACTAGCGGGAGGGCCTCAGCAGATACGCAGTATTTT
TRBJ2-3	TRBV5-1	TRBD1	.	CASSSTGTGRDTQYF	TGCGCCAGCAGCTCAACCGGGACAGGTCGAGATACGCAGTATTTT
TRBJ2-7	TRBV29-1	TRBD1	.	CSVRYDRVGYEQYF	TGCAGCGTTAGGTACGACAGGGTCGGTTACGAGCAGTACTTC
TRBJ1-1	TRBV18	.	.	CASSPSANTEAFF	TGTGCCAGCTCACCGTCAGCGAACACTGAAGCTTTCTTT
TRBJ2-7	TRBV11-2	TRBD1	.	CASSFGTGTLSYEQYF	TGTGCCAGCAGCTTTGGGACAGGAACCCTCTCCTACGAGCAGTACTTC
TRBJ2-2	TRBV7-8	.	once	CASSLGAGLTGELFF	TGTGCCAGCAGCTTAGGTGCAGGGTTGACCGGGGAGCTGTTTTTT
TRBJ2-2	TRBV2	TRBD1	.	CASSRDRGIGELFF	TGTGCCAGCAGTCGGGACAGGGGAATCGGGGAGCTGTTTTTT
TRBJ1-4	TRBV11-2	.	few	CASSRDFREKLFF	TGTGCCAGCAGCCGCGACTTTAGGGAAAAACTGTTTTTT
TRBJ1-1	TRBV4-2	.	.	CASSQRGNTEAFF	TGTGCCAGCAGCCAAAGGGGGAACACTGAAGCTTTCTTT
TRBJ1-1	TRBV30	TRBD1	few	CASSRDRVRGAFF	TGTGCCTCGTCCCGGGACAGGGTCCGAGGAGCTTTCTTT
TRBJ2-7	TRBV5-1	TRBD1	.	CASSQPGQGAHEQYF	TGCGCCAGCAGCCAGCCGGGACAGGGGGCACACGAGCAGTACTTC
TRBJ2-5	TRBV19	.	.	CASSISGEETQYF	TGTGCCAGTAGTATCTCGGGAGAAGAGACCCAGTACTTC
TRBJ2-7	TRBV18	TRBD2	once	CASSPSSGSGYEQYF	TGTGCCAGCTCACCGAGTAGCGGGAGCGGCTACGAGCAGTACTTC
TRBJ2-7	TRBV6-6	.	.	CASSYSPTESSYEQYF	TGTGCCAGCAGTTACTCGCCAACAGAGAGCTCCTACGAGCAGTACTTC
TRBJ2-6	TRBV1	.	few	CTSSQERQGGDGANVLTF	TGCACCAGCAGCCAAGAGAGACAGGGGGGAGATGGGGCCAACGTCCTGACTTTC
TRBJ1-5	TRBV5-1	TRBD1	.	CASSSGTGNPQPQHF	TGCGCCAGCAGCAGCGGGACAGGGAACCCTCAGCCCCAGCATTTT
TRBJ1-1	TRBV25-1	TRBD1	.	CASSTGVTEAFF	TGTGCCAGCAGTACAGGGGTGACTGAAGCTTTCTTT
TRBJ2-5	TRBV18	.	.	CASSPGLGGETQYF	TGTGCCAGCTCACCGGGCCTTGGGGGAGAGACCCAGTACTTC
TRBJ1-6	TRBV28	.	.	CASIGVGDSPLHF	TGTGCCAGCATAGGAGTAGGGGATTCACCCCTCCACTTT
TRBJ1-2	TRBV7-9	.	once	CASSPSMGAGGYTF	TGTGCCAGCAGCCCAAGCATGGGGGCGGGAGGCTACACCTTC
TRBJ1-1	TRBV4-3	TRBD1	.	CASSQGTGAGTEAFF	TGCGCCAGCAGCCAGGGGACAGGGGCGGGCACTGAAGCTTTCTTT